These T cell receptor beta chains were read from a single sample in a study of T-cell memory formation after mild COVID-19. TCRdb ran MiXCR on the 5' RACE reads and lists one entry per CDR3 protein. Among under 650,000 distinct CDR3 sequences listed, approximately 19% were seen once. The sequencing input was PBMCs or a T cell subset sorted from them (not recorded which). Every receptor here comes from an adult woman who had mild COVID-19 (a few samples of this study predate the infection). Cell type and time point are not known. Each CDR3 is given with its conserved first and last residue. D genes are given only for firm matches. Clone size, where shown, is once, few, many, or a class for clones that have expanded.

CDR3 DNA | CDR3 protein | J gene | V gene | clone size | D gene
TGCAGTGCTCACAGGGGGCAGGCTCAGCCCCAGCATTTT | CSAHRGQAQPQHF | TRBJ1-5 | TRBV20-1 | few | TRBD1
TGTGCCAGCAGCTTAGTAGGGCGGGGCCCGAACACCGGGGAGCTGTTTTTT | CASSLVGRGPNTGELFF | TRBJ2-2 | TRBV7-9 | . | .
TGTGCCAGCAGCCGTGGAGCGGGGGGATGGTCCTACGAGCAGTACTTC | CASSRGAGGWSYEQYF | TRBJ2-7 | TRBV6-2/TRBV6-3 | few | TRBD2
TGTGCCAGCAGGGGACTAGCGGGAAGCACAGATACGCAGTATTTT | CASRGLAGSTDTQYF | TRBJ2-3 | TRBV27 | many | TRBD2
TGTGCCAGCAGCCATCTAGTTAGCACAGATACGCAGTATTTT | CASSHLVSTDTQYF | TRBJ2-3 | TRBV11-2 | . | .
TGCAGCGTTGAAGATCTTAACAGGGTGGGCCTTGCTTATGGCTACACCTTC | CSVEDLNRVGLAYGYTF | TRBJ1-2 | TRBV29-1 | few | .
TGTGCCAGCAGCTTGGGTTGGGATGAAGCTTTCTTT | CASSLGWDEAFF | TRBJ1-1 | TRBV11-1 | . | .
TGTGCCAGCAGCTTGATCCAGGGGAGCGCAGATACGCAGTATTTT | CASSLIQGSADTQYF | TRBJ2-3 | TRBV7-6 | few | .
TGCGCCAGCAGCTTGGGACAGGGGGCAACTGAAGCTTTCTTT | CASSLGQGATEAFF | TRBJ1-1 | TRBV5-1 | many | TRBD1
TGTGCCAGCAGCTCAATCCGGGACACCTTCACCGGGGAGCTGTTTTTT | CASSSIRDTFTGELFF | TRBJ2-2 | TRBV7-9 | . | .
TGTGCCAGCAGCCAGATAGGGCCCAGGGTCACTCAGCCCCAGCATTTT | CASSQIGPRVTQPQHF | TRBJ1-5 | TRBV27 | . | .
TGTGCCAGCAGCTTAATATCCCCCGGACTAGCGGGAGCAGGCAATGAGCAGTTCTTC | CASSLISPGLAGAGNEQFF | TRBJ2-1 | TRBV7-3 | . | TRBD2
TGTGCCAGCAGTTCTGACATCACCTACGAGCAGTACTTC | CASSSDITYEQYF | TRBJ2-7 | TRBV12-3/TRBV12-4 | few | .
TGCAGCGCCGGGAACCAGGGATGGGGCTACGAGCAGTACTTC | CSAGNQGWGYEQYF | TRBJ2-7 | TRBV29-1 | . | .
TGTGCCAGCAAGGAGCAGCTCAGCTCCTACGAGCAGTACTTC | CASKEQLSSYEQYF | TRBJ2-7 | TRBV28 | . | .
TGCAGTGCTAGAGATTGGGGACTAGCGGACGAGCAGTACTTC | CSARDWGLADEQYF | TRBJ2-7 | TRBV20-1 | many | TRBD2
TGTGCCAGCAGCTCCCGGGACCACCGGAATGAGCAGTTCTTC | CASSSRDHRNEQFF | TRBJ2-1 | TRBV11-3 | . | .
TGTGCCAGCAGCCAGGCAAGCGGGGGGCCTCTCAATGAGCAGTTCTTC | CASSQASGGPLNEQFF | TRBJ2-1 | TRBV4-2 | many | TRBD2
TGCAGTGCCGGCCCCTTGGGCGGCAAAAACATTCAGTACTTC | CSAGPLGGKNIQYF | TRBJ2-4 | TRBV20-1 | few | .
TGTGCCAGCTCACGGGACAGTATTGCTACGGAGCAGTACTTC | CASSRDSIATEQYF | TRBJ2-7 | TRBV18 | . | TRBD1
TGCGCCAGCACCGGGACAGGGGAGGACGAGCAGTACTTC | CASTGTGEDEQYF | TRBJ2-7 | TRBV5-1 | few | TRBD1
TGTGCCAGCACCACGACAGCTTCTAACTATGGCTACACCTTC | CASTTTASNYGYTF | TRBJ1-2 | TRBV12-3/TRBV12-4 | . | .
TGCAGTGCTAGAGATGTTCGGCAGGGGGCCTCCTACGAGCAGTACTTC | CSARDVRQGASYEQYF | TRBJ2-7 | TRBV20-1 | many | TRBD1
TGTGCCAGCAGCCAAGCAGAGACCCAGTACTTC | CASSQAETQYF | TRBJ2-5 | TRBV3-1 | . | .
TGTGCCACCAGCAAAGGGGAAGGACGGCAGTTCTTC | CATSKGEGRQFF | TRBJ2-1 | TRBV15 | few | .
TGCAGTGCAGTTAGCGGGGCTTATAGCAATCAGCCCCAGCATTTT | CSAVSGAYSNQPQHF | TRBJ1-5 | TRBV20-1 | few | .
TGTGCCAGCAGTTCCCAGGGGGCGGACTACGAGCAGTACTTC | CASSSQGADYEQYF | TRBJ2-7 | TRBV27 | few | TRBD1
TGTGCCAGCAGTCCGGGACAGGGTGTCCACGAGCAGTACTTC | CASSPGQGVHEQYF | TRBJ2-7 | TRBV6-5 | . | TRBD1
TGTGCCTGGAGTGAGGGGGGCGGGACCGGGGAGCTGTTTTTT | CAWSEGGGTGELFF | TRBJ2-2 | TRBV30 | few | .
TGCAGCGTGACAGCCCGGGACAGGGGCGCTAGCCTGTTTTTT | CSVTARDRGASLFF | TRBJ1-4 | TRBV29-1 | . | TRBD1
TGTGCCAGCAGTTCTGGTCCGTCGAGCTCCTACAATGAGCAGTTCTTC | CASSSGPSSSYNEQFF | TRBJ2-1 | TRBV27 | few | .
TGCGCCAGCAGCCAAGATGACTCGAGGGGTCGATCCTACGAGCAGTACTTC | CASSQDDSRGRSYEQYF | TRBJ2-7 | TRBV4-1 | . | .
TGTGCCAGCAGCTTAAGCGGTGGGGTGGATGAGCAGTTCTTC | CASSLSGGVDEQFF | TRBJ2-1 | TRBV7-8 | few | .
TGTGCCAGCGGCGAAGCCTATAACTCCTACAATGAGCAGTTCTTC | CASGEAYNSYNEQFF | TRBJ2-1 | TRBV2 | few | .
TGTGCCAGCAGCAACAGGGAATCCACTGAAGCTTTCTTT | CASSNRESTEAFF | TRBJ1-1 | TRBV5-6 | once | .
TGTGCCAGCAGCTCTAAAATAGCGGGAGTTGGAGAGACCCAGTACTTC | CASSSKIAGVGETQYF | TRBJ2-5 | TRBV5-5 | . | TRBD2
TGTGCCAGCAGTAGGACAGGGTACGAGCAGTACTTC | CASSRTGYEQYF | TRBJ2-7 | TRBV12-3/TRBV12-4 | many | TRBD1
TGTGCCAGCAGCTTTGGGACGCTTGGAAGGACTGAAGCTTTCTTT | CASSFGTLGRTEAFF | TRBJ1-1 | TRBV7-9 | . | .
TGTGCCAGCAGCCAGAGGGGTTCCCCCCTCTACAATGAGCAGTTCTTC | CASSQRGSPLYNEQFF | TRBJ2-1 | TRBV14 | few | .
TGTGCCAGCAGGGGAACTAGCTACAATGAGCAGTTCTTC | CASRGTSYNEQFF | TRBJ2-1 | TRBV4-2 | few | .
TGTGCCAGCAGTTACTCACCTACATTGAACACTGAAGCTTTCTTT | CASSYSPTLNTEAFF | TRBJ1-1 | TRBV6-6 | . | .
TGTGCCAGCAGCCGGGACAGATATCAGCCCCAGCATTTT | CASSRDRYQPQHF | TRBJ1-5 | TRBV7-2 | . | TRBD1
TGTGCCAGCAGTTCTCGGGGGGGCAACACTGAAGCTTTCTTT | CASSSRGGNTEAFF | TRBJ1-1 | TRBV6-5 | many | .
TGTGCCAGCAGCCCTCAGGGGGCCCCCCTAGAGCCCCAGCATTTT | CASSPQGAPLEPQHF | TRBJ1-5 | TRBV7-3 | . | TRBD1
TGTGCCAGCAGCTCCGGACAGGGAACAGAGACCCAGTACTTC | CASSSGQGTETQYF | TRBJ2-5 | TRBV7-9 | . | TRBD1
TGTGCCAGCGGGGGACACTCGGACACCGGGGAGCTGTTTTTT | CASGGHSDTGELFF | TRBJ2-2 | TRBV6-5 | . | .
TGTGCCTGGAGAGGGAGGGCCAGGAATGAGCAGTTCTTC | CAWRGRARNEQFF | TRBJ2-1 | TRBV30 | . | TRBD2
TGTGCCAGCAGTGAAGGTGGGATTCGGAATTCACCCCTCCACTTT | CASSEGGIRNSPLHF | TRBJ1-6 | TRBV2 | few | .
TGTGCCAGCGGCCCTAGCGGACCTGACAATGAGCAGTTCTTC | CASGPSGPDNEQFF | TRBJ2-1 | TRBV21-1 | many | .
TGTGCCAGCAGCCAGGACACGGTGAACACTGAAGCTTTCTTT | CASSQDTVNTEAFF | TRBJ1-1 | TRBV7-9 | . | .
TGCAGTGCTAGAGATCCACAGGGGAGGGATTACGAGCAGTACTTC | CSARDPQGRDYEQYF | TRBJ2-7 | TRBV20-1 | . | .
TGTGCCAGCAGCTTACCTAGCGGGGGGGCGGAGCAGTTCTTC | CASSLPSGGAEQFF | TRBJ2-1 | TRBV11-2 | few | TRBD2
TGTGCCAGCAGCTTAAGGGGAAGCACCTACGAGCAGTACTTC | CASSLRGSTYEQYF | TRBJ2-7 | TRBV11-3 | . | .
TGTGCCAGCAGATTCCTACCGGGACTAGCGTACTACGAGCAGTACTTC | CASRFLPGLAYYEQYF | TRBJ2-7 | TRBV12-3/TRBV12-4 | few | TRBD2